A single sample gave rise to the 5 T cell receptor beta chains below, sequenced in a study of sequential checkpoint blockade in melanoma. The method was immunoSEQ multiplex PCR; TCRdb's version includes in-frame clones alone and lacks a portion of them. The data contain some 9,300 clones, 60% to 80% of them seen just once; the ten biggest clones take up about 12%. Sample treatment: randomized to nivolumab then ipilimumab (arm A) or the reverse (arm B). The sequences come from CD8+ T cells sorted from blood (inferred from file names), collected from a patient given nivolumab and ipilimumab in sequence. These receptors were obtained from a human donor with melanoma.

This chain links TRBV27 with TRBJ2-3; maybe TRBD2 (6 bases). CDR1 is MNHEY and CDR2 is SMNVEV in the germline V gene (reference sequence). The germline V and J ends were trimmed by 7 bases and 1 base, with 12 bases remaining between them. CDR3 length: 14 amino acids. The DNA of the CDR3 is TGTGCCAGCACCTTAGCGGCCGGCACAGATACGCAGTATTTT. It specifies CASTLAAGTDTQYF.

The chain combines TRBV7-3 with TRBJ2-1; 7 bases map to TRBD2. J was trimmed by 0 bases and V by 10 bases; bases with no gene match: 15. The CDR3 is 17 amino acids. CDR1 and CDR2 from the germline V gene are SGHTA and FQGTGA. The CDR3 DNA reads TGTGCCATTCCTCGACTCGGACTAGATTCCTCCTACAATGAGCAGTTCTTC. Translating it yields CAIPRLGLDSSYNEQFF.

The V call is TRBV2, the J call TRBJ2-7; D is unresolved. With 2 bases removed from V and 6 bases from J, the gap between germline ends came to 8 bases. Per germline, CDR1 SNHLY and CDR2 FYNNEI. The length of the CDR3 is 12 residues. The CDR3 sequence is CASSEQSPEQYF. In DNA, the CDR3 is TGTGCCAGCAGTGAACAGTCTCCCGAGCAGTACTTC.

This clone is medium-sized within its sample. This chain uses TRBV7-9 with TRBJ2-1; 7 bases fit TRBD1. J was trimmed by 2 bases and V by 3 bases; bases with no gene match: 4. The germline V gene has CDR1 SEHNR and CDR2 FQNEAQ (reference sequence). CDR3 size: 15 residues. CDR3 amino acids: CASSFGQETYNEQFF. The CDR3 coding sequence is TGTGCCAGCAGCTTCGGACAGGAGACCTACAATGAGCAGTTCTTC.

The V gene is TRBV19, the J gene TRBJ2-7; 11 nucleotides match TRBD1. V was clipped by 4 bases and J by 1 base; unmatched bases: 3. The CDR3 covers 15 residues. The germline CDR1 and CDR2 sequences are LNHDA and SQIVND (reference sequence). The CDR3 is CASSTGTGGSYEQYF. The CDR3 DNA is TGTGCCAGTAGTACCGGGACAGGGGGTTCCTACGAGCAGTACTTC.